This T cell receptor (beta chain) was documented in a study of blood T cell repertoires in COVID-19. Turning to the study itself: Acute and convalescent COVID-19 specimens originated in the United States, Italy and Spain.

CDR1 SNHLY and CDR2 FYNNEI come from the germline V gene. V gave up 6 bases and J gave up 2 bases, with 10 bases separating them. CDR3 length equals 13 residues. Profiling relied on immunoSEQ multiplex PCR, and the TCRdb table lists in-frame clones only, not all of them. In the table there are some 100,000 clones, approximately 92% of which are singletons. The rearrangement links TRBV2 to TRBJ1-1; possible D gene TRBD1, 5 bases. The origin of this receptor is a man aged 50-59 years with active COVID-19. Sequenced: peripheral blood. The CDR3 spells CASSDDRNTEAFF. The CDR3, as DNA: TGTGCCAGCAGCGATGACAGAAACACTGAAGCTTTCTTT.